This T cell receptor beta chain comes out of a study of CD4 and CD8 cells across lung adenocarcinoma regions. Only a few counts were recorded for this clonotype. TCRdb processed the PCR reads anew with MiXCR; each CDR3 protein has one entry. The sample has roughly 13,000 distinct CDR3 sequences; 35% to 55% are singletons. Samples came from patients with localized non-small cell lung adenocarcinoma. Sequenced sample: CD4+ T cells from the center of a lung tumor. The receptor was derived from a male donor with lung adenocarcinoma. The CD4 and CD8 labels of this study may be unreliable.

For the CDR3, the DNA is TGTGCCACCCAATCCGGGACTAGCGGGAGAGATACGCAGTATTTT. It codes for CATQSGTSGRDTQYF. The rearrangement links TRBV10-3 to TRBJ2-3, with 14 bases identical to TRBD2. The CDR3 contains 15 residues. Germline CDR1 reads ENHRY; CDR2 reads SYGVKD. The ends lost 10 bases at V and 5 bases at J; junction bases unmatched: 8.